Below, 21 T cell receptor beta chains from the same sample are listed, as sequenced in a study of cytomegalovirus exposure and HLA in healthy donors. This PCR relied on a set of 60 Vbeta primers and 13 Jbeta primers. Data came from immunoSEQ multiplex PCR; TCRdb stores just in-frame clones and leaves some out. The sample has 80,000 to 100,000 clones, over 70% seen once. Input material: PBMCs. The receptors originated from a man aged 30 to 39 in good health and CMV-seropositive.

The rearrangement uses TRBV5-4 and TRBJ2-1, with 9 positions matching TRBD1. The CDR3 spans 16 residues. Germline assignment: CDR1 SGHNT and CDR2 YYREEE (reference sequence). V shed 3 bases and J 7 bases; nucleotides not matched to a gene: 11. CDR3 nucleotides: TGTGCCAGCAGCTATCCAACCGGGACAGGGTCAAATGAGCAGTTCTTC. Translation: CASSYPTGTGSNEQFF. Filled out from reference TRBV5-4 and TRBJ2-1, the complete variable domain reads ETGVTQSPTHLIKTRGQQVTLRCSSQSGHNTVSWYQQALGQGPQFIFQYYREEENGRGNFPPRFSGLQFPNYSSELNVNALELDDSALYLCASSYPTGTGSNEQFFGPGTRLTVL.

The chain carries TRBV29-1 and TRBJ2-2; 12 bases match TRBD2. The CDR3 sequence is 16 residues long. CDR1 is SQVTM and CDR2 is ANQGSEA in the germline V gene. V lost 7 bases to trimming and J lost 1 base; unmatched junction nucleotides: 7. This chain's CDR3 is CSAYGTSGLNTGELFF. The CDR3 bases are TGCAGCGCCTACGGGACTAGCGGGCTGAACACCGGGGAGCTGTTTTTT.

This clone was seen only a few times. The rearrangement uses TRBV28 and TRBJ1-1; 9 positions match TRBD1. The junction had 5 bases not matched to a gene; V was cut back by 3 bases and J by 3 bases. In germline, CDR1 is MDHEN, CDR2 SYDVKM. The CDR3 extends over 15 amino acids. In DNA form, the CDR3 reads TGTGCCAGCAGTTTCGGGGACAGGGCGGACACTGAAGCTTTCTTT. This sequence encodes CASSFGDRADTEAFF.

The chain uses TRBV28 and TRBJ1-5; D not resolved. The V end lost 3 bases, the J end lost 5 bases, and 5 bases lay between the germline ends. There are 12 residues in the CDR3. CDR1 and CDR2 from the germline V gene are MDHEN and SYDVKM. For the CDR3, the DNA is TGTGCCAGCAGTTTGGCTCATCAGCCCCAGCATTTT. The encoded protein is CASSLAHQPQHF.

This chain joins TRBV30 and TRBJ1-2; the match to TRBD1 covers 7 bases. Trimming removed 3 bases from V and 2 bases from J; junction bases left unmatched: 3. Germline V gene sequence: CDR1 GTSNPN, CDR2 SVGIG (reference sequence). The CDR3 spans 13 residues. DNA of the CDR3: TGTGCCTGGAGAGGGGGCCCCAACTATGGCTACACCTTC. Encoded protein: CAWRGGPNYGYTF.

The chain joins TRBV28 to TRBJ2-1; 9 bases fit TRBD2. CDR1 and CDR2 from the germline V gene are MDHEN and SYDVKM. The CDR3 has 16 residues. V dropped 11 bases and J dropped 6; count of bases not matched to a gene: 17. CDR3 sequence (DNA): TGTGCCCTACAGGCCAGGGCTAGCGGGATACTCAATGAGCAGTTCTTC. Its translation: CALQARASGILNEQFF.

This clone was detected only a few times. The CDR3 DNA sequence: TGTGCCAGCAGCCAGGGGGCACAGACTGAAGCTTTCTTT. This encodes CASSQGAQTEAFF. The chain couples TRBV7-3 to TRBJ1-1; 8 bases line up with TRBD1. J lost 5 bases, V lost 5 bases, and 4 bases had no gene match. The CDR3 is made up of 13 amino acids. In germline, CDR1 is SGHTA, CDR2 FQGTGA.

The V gene is TRBV2, the J gene TRBJ2-7; tentatively, D is TRBD1 (6 bases). CDR3 length: 13 amino acids. Looked up from germline, CDR1 is SNHLY and CDR2 is FYNNEI. V dropped 10 bases and J dropped 2 bases, with 15 bases sitting between them. The CDR3 here is CAITRGQPYEQYF. CDR3 DNA: TGTGCCATCACCCGAGGACAGCCCTACGAGCAGTACTTC.

This chain uses TRBV5-5 with TRBJ1-1; maybe TRBD1 (5 bases). Germline CDR1 and CDR2: SGHKS and YYEKEE (reference sequence). V was clipped by 1 base and J by 0 bases, with 10 bases between them. The CDR3 is made up of 15 amino acids. The CDR3 sequence: CASSLWGGMNTEAFF. CDR3 in DNA: TGTGCCAGCAGCTTGTGGGGGGGAATGAACACTGAAGCTTTCTTT.

This chain connects TRBV28 to TRBJ1-5; TRBD1 is a possible D gene (5 bases). Germline V gene data show CDR1 as MDHEN and CDR2 as SYDVKM. CDR3 length: 14 residues. V was cut by 6 bases and J by 7 bases, with 16 bases left in between. The DNA of the CDR3 is TGTGCCAGCAGCTCTTACAGGTTTGGGCAGCCCCAGCATTTT. It translates to CASSSYRFGQPQHF. Full variable domain (outside the CDR3, taken from reference TRBV28 and TRBJ1-5): DVKVTQSSRYLVKRTGEKVFLECVQDMDHENMFWYRQDPGLGLRLIYFSYDVKMKEKGDIPEGYSVSREKKERFSLILESASTNQTSMYLCASSSYRFGQPQHFGDGTRLSIL.

The chain recombines TRBV10-2 with TRBJ2-5; 7 bases are shared with TRBD1. V gave up 3 bases and J gave up 0 bases; unmatched junction bases: 7. This CDR3 spans 16 amino acids. The germline CDR1 and CDR2 sequences are WSHSY and SAAADI. The CDR3, as DNA: TGCGCCAGCAGTGACCCAGGGGGACAGTACCAAGAGACCCAGTACTTC. Its protein product is CASSDPGGQYQETQYF.

V gene TRBV5-5 combines with J gene TRBJ2-1; perhaps TRBD1 as D (5 bases). CDR1 and CDR2 from the germline V gene are SGHKS and YYEKEE (reference sequence). This CDR3 is 14 amino acids long. Trimming pared 6 bases from V and 9 bases from J, leaving 19 bases between. The CDR3 sequence: CASIRPGRDVEQFF. The CDR3 DNA follows: TGTGCCAGCATCAGGCCAGGCAGGGATGTTGAGCAGTTCTTC.

This sequence joins TRBV29-1 and TRBJ1-1, with TRBD1 identical over 10 bases. The junction had 8 bases not matched to a gene; V was cut back by 7 bases and J by 3 bases. The length of the CDR3 is 14 residues. Germline loops: CDR1 SQVTM, CDR2 ANQGSEA. CDR3 nucleotides: TGCAGCGCCGGGACAGGGGAATCGTACACTGAAGCTTTCTTT. Protein product: CSAGTGESYTEAFF.

The chain couples TRBV5-6 to TRBJ1-5; D remains unclear. The V end lost 0 bases, the J end lost 8 bases, and 9 bases lay between the germline ends. CDR1 and CDR2 from the germline V gene are SGHDT and YYEEEE. The CDR3 totals 13 residues. CDR3 bases: TGTGCCAGCAGCTTGGGCCGCCGGGAGCCCCAGCATTTT. Protein: CASSLGRREPQHF.

The rearrangement joins TRBV5-6 to TRBJ1-5, with D unclear. This CDR3 region has 14 residues. V lost 2 bases and J 4 bases, leaving 10 bases between the germline ends. Germline lookup yields CDR1 SGHDT and CDR2 YYEEEE. CDR3 sequence reads: CASSFLADNQPQHF. CDR3 DNA: TGTGCCAGCAGCTTTTTGGCAGATAATCAGCCCCAGCATTTT.

The chain combines TRBV27 with TRBJ2-7; D gene ambiguous. The CDR3 loop spans 13 amino acids. Germline CDR1 and CDR2: MNHEY and SMNVEV (reference sequence). The ends were cut back, 3 bases at V and 4 bases at J, with 10 bases in the middle. The CDR3 nucleotides are TGTGCCAGCAGTTTTTTTTCCGGTTACGAGCAGTACTTC. This translates into CASSFFSGYEQYF.

The CDR3, as DNA: TGTGCCAGCAGTGATGGGACTCCCCTAAGCGGCAATCAGCCCCAGCATTTT. Amino acid sequence: CASSDGTPLSGNQPQHF. The chain links TRBV2 to TRBJ1-5; maybe TRBD1 (5 bases). The CDR3 loop spans 17 amino acids. V shed 3 bases and J shed 2 bases, with 17 bases lying between them. Looked up from germline, CDR1 is SNHLY and CDR2 is FYNNEI.

This clone has just one count. CDR3 in amino acids: CASSFARGRIQPQHF. The DNA for the CDR3 is TGTGCCAGCAGCTTCGCCAGGGGTAGGATTCAGCCCCAGCATTTT. This rearrangement joins TRBV7-2 to TRBJ1-5, with D possibly being TRBD1 (6 bases). The CDR3 contains 15 residues. Germline V CDR1 and CDR2: SGHTA, FQGNSA. Trimming removed 3 bases at V and 6 bases at J, with 15 bases between.

The gene calls are TRBV30 and TRBJ2-7, with 9 nucleotides matching TRBD2. CDR1 is GTSNPN and CDR2 is SVGIG in the germline V gene (reference sequence). This CDR3 is built from 15 residues. The V and J ends lost 2 bases and 3 bases, in that order; junction bases with no gene match: 8. CDR3 sequence: CAWSRSGRGIYEQYF. The CDR3 coding sequence is TGTGCCTGGAGTCGTAGCGGGAGAGGTATCTACGAGCAGTACTTC.

The V and J genes are TRBV6-5 and TRBJ1-1; a possible D gene is TRBD1 (6 bases). There are 15 residues in the CDR3. Trimming took 0 bases from V and 2 from J, leaving 10 bases between them. Germline lookup yields CDR1 MNHEY and CDR2 SVGAGI. The CDR3 coding sequence is TGTGCCAGCAGTTACTCCGCAGGGGTTAACACTGAAGCTTTCTTT. Translation gives CASSYSAGVNTEAFF.

This clone was recorded once. The rearrangement links TRBV12-5 to TRBJ2-5; TRBD2 might be the D (6 bases). Trimming took off 3 bases at V and 2 bases at J, with 7 bases between the two ends. Germline assignment: CDR1 LGHNT and CDR2 FRNRAP. The CDR3 sequence is 13 residues long. The CDR3 nucleotides read TGTGCTAGTGGTTTCGCGGGACAAGAGACCCAGTACTTC. It translates to CASGFAGQETQYF.